What follows describes a single T cell receptor (beta chain). This record comes from a study of blood T cell repertoires in COVID-19. V was pared by 7 bases and J by 0 bases, with 9 bases of the junction left unmatched. Germline V lookup: CDR1 MDHEN, CDR2 SYDVKM. This CDR3 has 16 amino acids. Assay used: immunoSEQ multiplex PCR; TCRdb lists only in-frame clones, some missing. The data hold some 78,000 clones, with nearly 90% observed a single time. The receptor comes from a woman of 80 years or more with active or convalescent COVID-19. Sequencing was carried out using peripheral blood. The rearrangement joins TRBV28 to TRBJ1-5; TRBD1 aligns across 7 bases. CDR3 sequence reads: CASTTFGTVSNQPQHF. In nucleotides, the CDR3 is TGTGCCAGCACCACTTTTGGGACAGTTAGCAATCAGCCCCAGCATTTT.